Each of the 10 T cell receptor beta chains below was sequenced from the same sample in a study of technical replicates of blood from a few donors. Data came from immunoSEQ multiplex PCR; TCRdb stores just in-frame clones and leaves some out. The table has 80,000 or so clones, 98% seen once. The sample consisted of T cells isolated from PBMCs. These TCRs come from a human donor in good health.

This chain uses TRBV29-1 with TRBJ2-3, with D possibly being TRBD2 (6 bases). V lost 7 bases, J lost 6 bases, and 17 bases lay in between. CDR1 and CDR2 (germline): SQVTM, ANQGSEA. CDR3 length: 13 amino acids. The CDR3 sequence is CSGRDLPTDTQYF. CDR3 bases: TGCAGCGGAAGGGACTTGCCAACGGATACGCAGTATTTT.

The chain joins TRBV2 to TRBJ2-4; 9 bases align to TRBD1. Looked up from germline, CDR1 is SNHLY and CDR2 is FYNNEI. The V and J ends lost 7 bases and 7 bases, in that order; junction bases with no gene match: 8. The CDR3 extends over 14 amino acids. Here the CDR3 DNA reads TGTGCCAGCACCCCGACAGGGGGGGGGAACATTCAGTACTTC. Its protein is CASTPTGGGNIQYF.

This clone was detected only once. The rearrangement joins TRBV6-6 to TRBJ1-2; D perhaps matches TRBD1 (5 bases). The CDR3 runs 15 residues. With 2 bases removed from V and 5 bases from J, the gap between germline ends came to 15 bases. In germline, CDR1 is MNHNY, CDR2 SVGAGI (reference sequence). CDR3 protein: CASSYPTVIFYGYTF. CDR3 coding DNA: TGTGCCAGCAGTTACCCGACAGTAATTTTTTATGGCTACACCTTC.

This clone appeared once. V is TRBV11-2 and J is TRBJ2-2, with D unclear. This CDR3 spans 15 amino acids. The V gene's germline CDR1 is SGHAT and CDR2 FQNNGV. The ends were cut back, 0 bases at V and 1 base at J, with 6 bases in the middle. The CDR3 here is CASSLDVGNTGELFF. CDR3 nucleotides: TGTGCCAGCAGCTTAGACGTCGGGAACACCGGGGAGCTGTTTTTT.

The chain uses TRBV30 and TRBJ1-1; D remains ambiguous. Germline CDR1 and CDR2: GTSNPN and SVGIG (reference sequence). The CDR3 totals 12 residues. V was pared by 5 bases and J by 1 base, with 8 bases between. The CDR3 DNA reads TGTGCCTGGTCAGAAACGAACACTGAAGCTTTCTTT. It specifies CAWSETNTEAFF. The full variable domain, in which reference TRBV30 and TRBJ1-1 provide the parts outside the CDR3, is SQTIHQWPATLVQPVGSPLSLECTVEGTSNPNLYWYRQAAGRGLQLLFYSVGIGQISSEVPQNLSASRPQDRQFILSSKKLLLSDSGFYLCAWSETNTEAFFGQGTRLTVV.

The chain links TRBV29-1 to TRBJ2-3; the match to TRBD1 covers 7 bases. V shed 8 bases and J 11 bases; nucleotides not matched to a gene: 10. CDR1 and CDR2 from the germline V gene are SQVTM and ANQGSEA. The CDR3 is 11 amino acids. The CDR3 region is CSSGDSAGQYF. CDR3 DNA: TGCAGCTCTGGGGACAGCGCCGGGCAGTATTTT.

The chain has TRBV10-2 and TRBJ2-1; TRBD1 might be the D (5 bases). V was shortened by 0 bases and J by 10 bases, with 19 bases between the two germline ends. Germline V gene lookup returns CDR1 WSHSY and CDR2 SAAADI. The CDR3 length is 16 residues. For the CDR3, the DNA is TGCGCCAGCAGTGAGTCGGGCTCAGGGATCTCGGGCGAGCAGTTCTTC. This codes for CASSESGSGISGEQFF.

V gene TRBV5-1 combines with J gene TRBJ2-3, with a possible D match to TRBD2 (5 bases). Deletions cut 4 bases from V and 6 bases from J, with 18 bases between. Germline CDR1 and CDR2: SGHRS and YFSETQ. The CDR3 covers 15 residues. CDR3 loop: CASSALQRFMDTQYF. In DNA, the CDR3 is TGCGCCAGCAGCGCCCTCCAGCGGTTCATGGATACGCAGTATTTT.

The J gene is TRBJ1-5, the V gene TRBV6-5; possibly TRBD1 for D (5 bases). CDR1 MNHEY and CDR2 SVGAGI come from the germline V gene. This CDR3 has 13 amino acids. V shed 11 bases and J shed 3 bases, with 14 bases lying between them. The CDR3 sequence is CACQGHPNQPQHF. The DNA for the CDR3 is TGTGCCTGCCAAGGACACCCCAATCAGCCCCAGCATTTT.

The J gene is TRBJ2-3, the V gene TRBV28; 9 nucleotides line up with TRBD2. Germline CDR1 is MDHEN and CDR2 is SYDVKM. V was clipped by 6 bases and J by 4 bases; unmatched bases: 11. The CDR3 is 16 amino acids. The CDR3 here is CASSPLAGERPDTQYF. The CDR3 DNA is TGTGCCAGCAGCCCTTTAGCGGGAGAAAGACCAGATACGCAGTATTTT.